These 14 T cell receptor beta chains came from one sample sequenced in a study of T cell clonality in common variable immunodeficiency. Using immunoSEQ multiplex PCR, the repertoire was profiled, and TCRdb retains in-frame clones only, with some absent. Recorded here are about 26,000 clones, with no singletons, and the ten leading clones hold under 4.5%. General study results and limits: Fewer deletions and N-nucleotide insertions were reportedly seen in common variable immunodeficiency TCR beta sequences.

No antigen has been identified for these receptors. Sequenced input: peripheral blood mononuclear cells. These receptors were taken from a human donor with common variable immunodeficiency.

As concerns this clone: The read halts 3 residues ahead of the CDR3 end, with the missing end drawn from the germline J gene. This sequence joins TRBV11-2 and TRBJ2-7; D remains ambiguous. V was pared by 3 bases and J by 1 base, with 7 bases between. The CDR3 has 13 amino acids. Germline-derived CDR1 and CDR2 are SGHAT and FQNNGV. The CDR3 bases that were read are TGTGCCAGCAGCTTGGGCAGGTCCTACGAG. Protein sequence: CASSLGRSYE. The entire CDR3 reads CASSLGRSYEQYF.

This clone was picked up many times. The CDR3 is cut off 3 residues early in the read; its end comes from the germline J gene. The V call is TRBV28, the J call TRBJ2-6; D uncertain. Germline CDR1 and CDR2: MDHEN and SYDVKM. The ends were cut back, 6 bases at V and 0 bases at J, with 6 bases in the middle. This CDR3 spans 14 amino acids. The CDR3 sequence is CASSRISGANVLTF. The sequenced part of the CDR3 DNA is TGTGCCAGCAGCCGTATCTCTGGGGCCAACGTC.

On this clone: The read halts 3 residues ahead of the CDR3 end, with the missing end drawn from the germline J gene. This rearrangement joins TRBV5-1 to TRBJ2-7, with TRBD1 matching 8 bases. Germline V gene sequence: CDR1 SGHRS, CDR2 YFSETQ. The CDR3 has 15 residues. The J segment lost 5 bases and the V segment lost 0 bases, leaving 7 bases of the junction unmatched. The covered CDR3 bases are TGCGCCAGCAGCTTGGGAAACAGGGGGTTGGACGAG. Amino acids: CASSLGNRGLDE. The complete CDR3 sequence is CASSLGNRGLDEQYF.

Many counts were recorded for this clone. The CDR3 is cut off 3 residues early in the read; its end comes from the germline J gene. The chain recombines TRBV5-5 with TRBJ2-7; 9 bases agree with TRBD2. Unmatched junction bases numbered 3, after V lost 1 base and J lost 1 base. The CDR3 extends over 15 amino acids. Germline CDR1 is SGHKS and CDR2 is YYEKEE (reference sequence). CDR3 region: CASSLLLAGSYEQYF. Partial CDR3 DNA: TGTGCCAGCAGCTTGTTACTAGCGGGTTCCTACGAG.

Comments on this clone: The read gets to within 3 residues of the CDR3 end, and the germline J gene fills in the rest. This rearrangement joins TRBV18 to TRBJ2-7; 13 bases are a match to TRBD2. Germline V lookup: CDR1 KGHSH, CDR2 LQKENI. J was trimmed by 2 bases and V by 3 bases; bases with no gene match: 1. The CDR3 consists of 15 residues. The CDR3 loop reads CASSPTSGRAYEQYF. Partial CDR3 DNA: TGTGCCAGCTCACCCACTAGCGGGAGGGCCTACGAG.

In its sample, this clone was seen many times. Read data end 3 residues before the CDR3 end; the end is taken from the germline J gene. This chain links TRBV12-3 or TRBV12-4 with TRBJ1-2, with TRBD1 as a possible D gene (6 bases). The CDR3 covers 14 residues. The CDR3 here is CASSFAQGLRGYTF. Partial CDR3 DNA: TGTGCCAGCAGTTTCGCTCAGGGGTTGAGGGGC.

With regard to this clone: The CDR3 extends 3 residues past the end of the read, so its final part is completed from the germline J gene. The chain couples TRBV2 to TRBJ2-6, with a tentative D call TRBD1 (5 bases). Per the germline V gene, CDR1 is SNHLY and CDR2 is FYNNEI. The CDR3 is 15 residues long. V lost 5 bases and J 2 bases, leaving 10 bases between the germline ends. CDR3 DNA, as far as it was read: TGTGCCAGCAGTCGCAGGGTTGCTGGGGCCAACGTC. Translation: CASSRRVAGANV. The complete CDR3 protein is CASSRRVAGANVLTF.

This clone was detected ten times or more. The CDR3 end falls 3 residues outside the read, so it is completed with the germline J gene. This sequence joins TRBV5-1 and TRBJ1-2, with 11 positions matching TRBD1. Germline-derived CDR1 and CDR2 are SGHRS and YFSETQ. The CDR3 consists of 13 residues. CDR3 DNA (partial): TGCGCCAGTCAACCGGACAGGGGGCGCGGC. Amino acid sequence: CASQPDRGRG. The full CDR3 protein is CASQPDRGRGYTF.

Only a few counts were recorded for this clone. Coverage ceases 3 residues before the CDR3 finishes, and the germline J gene fills in the end. This rearrangement joins TRBV18 to TRBJ1-4; possible D gene TRBD1, 5 bases. The germline CDR1 and CDR2 sequences are KGHSH and LQKENI. Trimming stripped 3 bases from V and 5 bases from J, with 13 bases between. The CDR3 is 15 residues long. The CDR3: CASSPGSGNNEKLFF. The sequenced CDR3 bases are TGTGCCAGCTCACCGGGGTCAGGGAACAATGAAAAA.

In this sample, this clone turned up many times. The read is 3 residues too short to cover the CDR3 end, so that end is filled in from the germline J gene. V is TRBV5-1 and J is TRBJ1-1, with 7 bases that match TRBD1. The CDR3 is 13 amino acids. With 4 bases clipped from V and 5 bases from J, the junction kept 5 bases outside the gene matches. The germline gives CDR1 SGHRS, CDR2 YFSETQ. This CDR3 is CASSRDSGTEAFF. Partial CDR3 DNA: TGCGCCAGCAGCAGGGACAGTGGTACTGAA. The full variable domain, rest sourced from reference TRBV5-1 and TRBJ1-1, is KAGVTQTPRYLIKTRGQQVTLSCSPISGHRSVSWYQQTPGQGLQFLFEYFSETQRNKGNFPGRFSGRQFSNSRSEMNVSTLELGDSALYLCASSRDSGTEAFFGQGTRLTVV.

Remarks on this clone: The read terminates 3 residues before the CDR3 end, so the remaining end is supplied by the germline J gene. V is TRBV5-1 and J is TRBJ2-7, with no clear D. Trimming removed 0 bases at V and 2 bases at J, with 9 bases between. This CDR3 is built from 14 residues. Per the germline V gene, CDR1 is SGHRS and CDR2 is YFSETQ. This CDR3 reads CASSLVVLPYEQYF. The CDR3 bases that were read are TGCGCCAGCAGCTTGGTAGTACTGCCCTACGAG.

A word on this clone: The CDR3 end is not reached by the read, which stops 3 residues before it; the germline J gene fills it in. The chain couples TRBV18 to TRBJ1-6; 11 bases align to TRBD1. This CDR3 contains 14 residues. The germline CDR1 and CDR2 sequences are KGHSH and LQKENI. V gave up 3 bases and J gave up 10 bases; unmatched junction bases: 2. This chain's CDR3 is CASSPGQGGSPLHF. The CDR3 bases that were read are TGTGCCAGCTCACCGGGACAGGGGGGGTCACCC.

CDR3 DNA (partial): TGTGCCAGTAGTATAGTTGGTTCAGCGGGAGGTAATGAG. Protein product: CASSIVGSAGGNE. The CDR3 reads in full as CASSIVGSAGGNEQFF. This chain links TRBV19 with TRBJ2-1; 9 bases line up with TRBD2. The observed sequence ends 3 residues before the CDR3 terminus, with the missing tail filled in from the germline J gene. Germline V gene data show CDR1 as LNHDA and CDR2 as SQIVND (reference sequence). V lost 1 base to trimming and J lost 7 bases; unmatched junction nucleotides: 8. This CDR3 is built from 16 residues.

This clone came up many times. The read falls 3 residues short of the CDR3 end, and the missing part is taken from the germline J gene. V and J are TRBV30 and TRBJ2-5, with a tentative D call TRBD1 (5 bases). The length of the CDR3 is 13 residues. The V and J ends lost 2 bases and 4 bases respectively, with 11 bases between them. Germline V CDR1 and CDR2: GTSNPN, SVGIG (reference sequence). The CDR3 protein is CAWSTGSLETQYF. The covered CDR3 bases are TGTGCCTGGAGTACAGGCAGCCTAGAGACC. The entire variable domain, with the rest obtained from reference TRBV30 and TRBJ2-5, is as follows: SQTIHQWPATLVQPVGSPLSLECTVEGTSNPNLYWYRQAAGRGLQLLFYSVGIGQISSEVPQNLSASRPQDRQFILSSKKLLLSDSGFYLCAWSTGSLETQYFGPGTRLLVL.